The 18 T cell receptor beta chains reported below all come from one sample, sequenced in a study of blood T cell repertoires in COVID-19. The data were produced by immunoSEQ multiplex PCR, yet TCRdb's version contains in-frame clones alone and is incomplete. The sample has around 250,000 clones, approximately 90% seen once. The sequencing sample was made of PBMCs or T cells enriched from blood (not recorded which). Every receptor here comes from a man younger than 35 who had recovered from COVID-19.

The rearrangement joins TRBV28 to TRBJ1-5; TRBD1 agrees at 7 bases. CDR1 and CDR2 from the germline V gene are MDHEN and SYDVKM. Trimming took 5 bases from V and 1 from J; bases not matched to a gene: 5. This CDR3 is 15 amino acids long. This CDR3 reads CASSPAGGSNQPQHF. The CDR3 nucleotides are TGTGCCAGCAGTCCGGCAGGGGGAAGCAATCAGCCCCAGCATTTT. The variable domain in full, with the rest retrieved from reference TRBV28 and TRBJ1-5, is DVKVTQSSRYLVKRTGEKVFLECVQDMDHENMFWYRQDPGLGLRLIYFSYDVKMKEKGDIPEGYSVSREKKERFSLILESASTNQTSMYLCASSPAGGSNQPQHFGDGTRLSIL.

The chain couples TRBV3-1 (or the pseudogene TRBV3-2) to TRBJ1-2; TRBD1 matches at 8 bases. The CDR3 consists of 12 residues. J lost 7 bases, V lost 5 bases, and 3 bases had no gene match. The germline gives CDR1 LGHDT, CDR2 YNNKEL (reference sequence). CDR3 sequence reads: CASSAGGGGYTF. DNA for the CDR3: TGTGCCAGCAGCGCAGGGGGCGGTGGCTACACCTTC.

This rearrangement joins TRBV15 to TRBJ2-1; D is perhaps TRBD2 (6 bases). V was clipped by 3 bases and J by 5 bases, with 17 bases between them. The CDR3 contains 16 residues. Germline CDR1 LNHNV, CDR2 YYDKDF (reference sequence). The CDR3 coding sequence is TGTGCCACCAGCAGGGGAGGACTGGCGGGGCACAATGAGCAGTTCTTC. This encodes CATSRGGLAGHNEQFF.

The rearrangement links TRBV7-9 to TRBJ1-2, with 9 bases matching TRBD1. There are 15 residues in the CDR3. Germline values: CDR1 SEHNR, CDR2 FQNEAQ (reference sequence). Germline trimming cut 2 bases from V and 8 bases from J; bases unmatched to any gene: 9. DNA for the CDR3: TGTGCCAGCAGCTTACTCGGGACAGGGCTAGGAGGCTACACCTTC. Encoded protein: CASSLLGTGLGGYTF. Combining the CDR3 with reference TRBV7-9 and TRBJ1-2 gives the whole variable domain DTGVSQNPRHKITKRGQNVTFRCDPISEHNRLYWYRQTLGQGPEFLTYFQNEAQLEKSRLLSDRFSAERPKGSFSTLEIQRTEQGDSAMYLCASSLLGTGLGGYTFGSGTRLTVV.

The J gene is TRBJ2-3, the V gene TRBV11-2; D unclear. The CDR3 has 13 amino acids. Germline assignment: CDR1 SGHAT and CDR2 FQNNGV. V lost 2 bases and J lost 4, with 7 bases in between. The CDR3 region has the DNA TGTGCCAGCAGCTTAATAAATGCAGATACGCAGTATTTT. It translates to CASSLINADTQYF.

The chain has TRBV28 and TRBJ1-5; possible D gene TRBD1, 6 bases. With 7 bases removed from V and 7 bases from J, the gap between germline ends came to 17 bases. There are 14 residues in the CDR3. CDR1 MDHEN and CDR2 SYDVKM come from the germline V gene. CDR3 nucleotide sequence: TGTGCCAGCACCCTGGGGGCGTCCTGGCAGCCCCAGCATTTT. This gives the protein CASTLGASWQPQHF. Using reference TRBV28 and TRBJ1-5 for the parts outside the CDR3, the full variable domain is DVKVTQSSRYLVKRTGEKVFLECVQDMDHENMFWYRQDPGLGLRLIYFSYDVKMKEKGDIPEGYSVSREKKERFSLILESASTNQTSMYLCASTLGASWQPQHFGDGTRLSIL.

The chain is built from TRBV7-9 and TRBJ2-5, with 9 positions matching TRBD1. Looked up from germline, CDR1 is SEHNR and CDR2 is FQNEAQ (reference sequence). The CDR3 is 15 residues long. After removal of 3 bases from V and 2 bases from J, the junction contained 4 bases not matched to a gene. CDR3 in DNA: TGTGCCAGCAGCTTCCGACAGGGGGGTCAAGAGACCCAGTACTTC. Translation gives CASSFRQGGQETQYF.

The chain joins TRBV5-1 to TRBJ1-2; a possible D gene is TRBD1 (5 bases). V was cut by 1 base and J by 0 bases, with 7 bases left in between. The CDR3 is 14 amino acids. Germline V gives CDR1 SGHRS, CDR2 YFSETQ. CDR3 region: CASSLKGSNYGYTF. CDR3 coding DNA: TGCGCCAGCAGCTTGAAGGGGTCTAACTATGGCTACACCTTC.

V usage is TRBV6-1 and J usage is TRBJ1-6; D might be TRBD1 (6 bases). The V end lost 2 bases, the J end lost 10 bases, and 9 bases lay between the germline ends. Germline assignment: CDR1 MNHNS and CDR2 SASEGT. The CDR3 extends over 13 amino acids. The CDR3 is CASSERTESPLHF. CDR3 bases: TGTGCCAGCAGTGAACGGACAGAGTCACCCCTCCACTTT.

The V and J genes are TRBV18 and TRBJ2-1; possible D gene TRBD1, 5 bases. CDR1 and CDR2 (germline): KGHSH, LQKENI. The V and J ends lost 4 bases and 7 bases respectively, with 26 bases between them. The CDR3 runs 18 residues. The CDR3 here is CASSRLTTTIWGGNEQFF. CDR3 DNA sequence: TGTGCCAGCTCACGTCTTACCACGACGATATGGGGCGGTAATGAGCAGTTCTTC.

The chain carries TRBV11-3 and TRBJ2-1; 10 nucleotides line up with TRBD2. Germline CDR1 reads SGHNT; CDR2 reads YENEEA. This CDR3 comprises 17 residues. V lost 5 bases to trimming and J lost 4 bases; unmatched junction nucleotides: 11. The CDR3, as DNA: TGTGCCAGCAGCCCAGCGGTAGCGGGAGGTATTTACAATGAGCAGTTCTTC. Translation: CASSPAVAGGIYNEQFF.

This sequence joins TRBV10-3 and TRBJ2-2; perhaps TRBD2 as D (5 bases). CDR1 and CDR2 from the germline V gene are ENHRY and SYGVKD. The V gene lost 2 bases and the J gene lost 5 bases, with 12 bases spanning the gap. The CDR3 spans 15 residues. CDR3 sequence reads: CAISERTRGTGELFF. CDR3 coding DNA: TGTGCCATCAGTGAGCGTACTCGGGGAACCGGGGAGCTGTTTTTT.

This clone was recorded only once. This chain links TRBV11-2 with TRBJ2-7, with 7 bases aligning to TRBD1. Trimming took 2 bases from V and 2 from J; bases not matched to a gene: 6. The germline gives CDR1 SGHAT, CDR2 FQNNGV. The CDR3 has 15 amino acids. This CDR3 reads CASSLSTGITYEQYF. The CDR3 nucleotides read TGTGCCAGCAGCTTATCGACAGGGATTACCTACGAGCAGTACTTC. The variable domain in full, completed from reference TRBV11-2 and TRBJ2-7, reads EAGVAQSPRYKIIEKRQSVAFWCNPISGHATLYWYQQILGQGPKLLIQFQNNGVVDDSQLPKDRFSAERLKGVDSTLKIQPAKLEDSAVYLCASSLSTGITYEQYFGPGTRLTVT.

V usage is TRBV28 and J usage is TRBJ2-2; TRBD2 matches 10 bases. After removal of 6 bases from V and 3 bases from J, the junction contained 7 bases not matched to a gene. The CDR3 consists of 16 residues. Germline assignment: CDR1 MDHEN and CDR2 SYDVKM. CDR3 amino acids: CASRGGLAWDTGELFF. DNA of the CDR3: TGTGCCAGCAGGGGGGGACTAGCGTGGGACACCGGGGAGCTGTTTTTT.

The chain links TRBV19 to TRBJ2-1, with 10 bases identical to TRBD2. The germline CDR1 and CDR2 sequences are LNHDA and SQIVND (reference sequence). The CDR3 has 18 amino acids. The junction had 14 bases not matched to a gene; V was cut back by 2 bases and J by 7 bases. The CDR3 reads CASSIYGTSDSSGNEQFF. For the CDR3, the DNA is TGTGCCAGTAGTATATATGGGACTAGCGACTCAAGTGGAAATGAGCAGTTCTTC.

This rearrangement joins TRBV21-1 to TRBJ2-3; TRBD1, the table's D call, lacks a check against the DNA. TRBV21-1 represents a pseudogene. This CDR3 is built from 15 residues. CDR3 protein: CASSTQGGGTDTQYF. The CDR3, as DNA: TGTGCCAGCAGCACTCAGGGGGGAGGCACAGATACGCAGTATTTT.

The chain is built from TRBV15 and TRBJ1-2; 10 positions agree with TRBD1. This CDR3 region has 15 residues. The J segment lost 2 bases and the V segment lost 6 bases, leaving 6 bases of the junction unmatched. In germline, CDR1 is LNHNV, CDR2 YYDKDF (reference sequence). CDR3 residues: CATRESTGGNYGYTF. CDR3 nucleotides: TGTGCCACCAGAGAGTCGACAGGGGGCAACTATGGCTACACCTTC.

V gene TRBV18 combines with J gene TRBJ2-2; a possible D gene is TRBD1 (6 bases). Per the germline V gene, CDR1 is KGHSH and CDR2 is LQKENI. This CDR3 has 15 amino acids. Between the trimmed V and J ends, which lost 3 bases and 0 bases, there was a span of 8 bases. The CDR3 loop is CASSPGTSNTGELFF. The CDR3 nucleotides read TGTGCCAGCTCACCCGGGACATCGAACACCGGGGAGCTGTTTTTT.